Listed below are T cell receptor beta chains from one sample, sequenced in a study of T cells in Graves' hyperthyroidism and ophthalmopathy. TCRdb reanalysed the multiplex PCR reads using MiXCR and keeps one entry per CDR3 protein. The profile shows 250,000 to 300,000 distinct CDR3 sequences, 13% of them singletons. Material for sequencing was blood. Receptors originate from a woman younger than 45 with Graves' hyperthyroidism that later progressed to Graves' ophthalmopathy. CDR3s include the opening cysteine and the closing phenylalanine or tryptophan. Each record gives: V gene, D gene, J gene, clone size, CDR3 length, CDR3 protein, CDR3 DNA. A D gene is named only where the DNA matches it firmly. Only some rows state a clone size, as once, few, many or a class for expanded clones.

TRBV6-1	.	TRBJ2-1	few	16	CASRGYFSYSYNEQFF	TGTGCCAGCCGGGGGTATTTCTCTTACTCCTACAATGAGCAGTTCTTC
TRBV6-2/TRBV6-3	TRBD2	TRBJ2-5	.	18	CASSPGTSGRAEQETQYF	TGTGCCAGCAGCCCCGGGACTAGCGGGAGGGCCGAGCAAGAGACCCAGTACTTC
TRBV14	TRBD1	TRBJ2-1	many	16	CASSQPGQVAYNEQFF	TGTGCCAGCAGCCAACCCGGACAGGTAGCCTACAATGAGCAGTTCTTC
TRBV27	.	TRBJ2-1	many	12	CASSPRGGEQFF	TGTGCCAGCAGTCCCAGGGGGGGTGAGCAGTTCTTC
TRBV13	.	TRBJ1-1	many	14	CASSLSSRNTEAFF	TGTGCCAGCAGCTTATCGAGTCGAAACACTGAAGCTTTCTTT
TRBV29-1	.	TRBJ1-1	many	13	CSGQLFMNTEAFF	TGCAGCGGGCAGTTATTCATGAACACTGAAGCTTTCTTT
TRBV20-1	TRBD1	TRBJ2-3	many	14	CSAQQGAERDTQYF	TGCAGTGCGCAACAGGGGGCGGAAAGAGATACGCAGTATTTT
TRBV9	.	TRBJ1-5	.	14	CASSVSGSNQPQHF	TGTGCCAGCAGCGTTTCGGGGAGCAATCAGCCCCAGCATTTT
TRBV7-9	TRBD1	TRBJ2-7	many	14	CASSLRDREYEQYF	TGTGCCAGCAGCCTCCGGGACAGGGAGTACGAGCAGTACTTC
TRBV30	TRBD2	TRBJ2-5	many	14	CAWSSGGKKETQYF	TGTGCCTGGAGCTCGGGGGGGAAGAAAGAGACCCAGTACTTC
TRBV11-2	TRBD1	TRBJ1-3	many	18	CASSLDLETGSFRNTIYF	TGTGCCAGCAGCTTAGATTTGGAGACAGGGAGTTTCCGGAACACCATATATTTT
TRBV20-1	.	TRBJ2-2	many	16	CSASRALASRTGELFF	TGCAGTGCTAGTCGGGCCCTGGCTAGTCGAACCGGGGAGCTGTTTTTT
TRBV6-1	TRBD2	TRBJ2-3	many	15	CASGRTSGEADTQYF	TGTGCCAGCGGAAGGACTAGCGGTGAGGCAGATACGCAGTATTTT
TRBV30	TRBD1	TRBJ1-1	many	13	CACRNRGQTEAFF	TGTGCCTGCAGAAACAGGGGGCAAACTGAAGCTTTCTTT
TRBV5-6	TRBD1	TRBJ1-1	.	13	CASGDRAFTEAFF	TGTGCCAGCGGGGACAGGGCCTTCACTGAAGCTTTCTTT
TRBV3-1	TRBD2	TRBJ2-1	many	15	CASSQEGRAGNEQFF	TGTGCCAGCAGCCAAGAGGGGAGGGCGGGAAATGAGCAGTTCTTC
TRBV7-2	TRBD2	TRBJ2-5	many	16	CASSLGLSGGGRAQYF	TGTGCCAGCAGCTTAGGTCTCAGCGGGGGGGGGCGGGCCCAGTACTTC
TRBV27	.	TRBJ1-4	.	16	CASSSTYRGNNEKLFF	TGTGCCAGCAGTTCCACTTACCGGGGGAATAATGAAAAACTGTTTTTT
TRBV20-1	TRBD2	TRBJ2-1	many	13	CSARPSGRAYLFF	TGCAGTGCTAGGCCTAGCGGGAGGGCGTATCTGTTCTTC
TRBV27	TRBD1	TRBJ2-5	many	15	CASPHLQGAGKTQYF	TGTGCCAGCCCGCACTTACAGGGGGCAGGAAAGACCCAGTACTTC
TRBV4-1	TRBD1	TRBJ2-7	.	16	CASSPEGGTGSDEQYF	TGCGCCAGCAGCCCCGAGGGCGGGACAGGGAGCGACGAGCAGTACTTC
TRBV19	.	TRBJ1-1	.	14	CASSIEPLGAEAFF	TGTGCCAGTAGTATAGAGCCTCTAGGAGCTGAAGCTTTCTTT
TRBV2	.	TRBJ1-6	many	18	CASSVGQGRNVMDSPLHF	TGTGCCAGCAGTGTTGGGCAGGGCCGAAACGTAATGGATTCACCCCTCCACTTT
TRBV2	TRBD2	TRBJ2-3	once	16	CASTGLAGGRRDTQYF	TGTGCCAGTACGGGACTAGCGGGAGGGAGGAGAGATACGCAGTATTTT
TRBV6-2/TRBV6-3	.	TRBJ1-1	.	15	CASKDTTPGSTEAFF	TGTGCCAGCAAAGACACCACCCCTGGAAGCACTGAAGCTTTCTTT
TRBV4-2	.	TRBJ2-6	.	16	CASSPTAGSGANVLTF	TGTGCCAGCAGCCCGACGGCTGGCTCTGGGGCCAACGTCCTGACTTTC
TRBV11-2	.	TRBJ2-5	many	12	CASSLLQETQYF	TGTGCCAGCAGCTTACTACAAGAGACCCAGTACTTC
TRBV30	.	TRBJ1-5	many	11	CAWSTGDQQHF	TGTGCCTGGAGTACCGGCGATCAGCAGCATTTT
TRBV20-1	TRBD2	TRBJ2-1	many	13	CSASGLVPNEQFF	TGCAGTGCGTCGGGACTAGTCCCCAATGAGCAGTTCTTC
TRBV7-2	.	TRBJ2-3	.	15	CASSRGRVGTDTQYF	TGTGCCAGCAGCCGAGGACGGGTTGGCACAGATACGCAGTATTTT
TRBV20-1	TRBD2	TRBJ2-7	.	14	CSARSLREGYEQYF	TGCAGTGCTAGAAGCCTGCGGGAGGGGTACGAGCAGTACTTC
TRBV11-1	.	TRBJ2-7	many	16	CASSLASPIDGYEQYF	TGTGCCAGCAGCTTAGCCTCCCCGATAGACGGTTACGAGCAGTACTTC
TRBV12-3/TRBV12-4	.	TRBJ2-7	many	13	CASSLRAFYEQYF	TGTGCCAGCAGTTTGAGGGCTTTCTACGAGCAGTACTTC
TRBV3-1	.	TRBJ2-3	many	16	CASSQEGQWGEDTQYF	TGTGCCAGCAGCCAAGAAGGCCAGTGGGGGGAAGATACGCAGTATTTT
TRBV2	.	TRBJ1-1	many	11	CAHSGDTEAFF	TGTGCCCACTCCGGGGATACTGAAGCTTTCTTT
TRBV20-1	.	TRBJ2-5	.	13	CSAATGLRETQYF	TGCAGTGCTGCCACGGGTCTCCGAGAGACCCAGTACTTC
TRBV7-9	.	TRBJ2-5	many	16	CASSPIVGGGGETQYF	TGTGCCAGCAGCCCCATTGTGGGCGGAGGGGGAGAGACCCAGTACTTC
TRBV5-1	TRBD2	TRBJ2-1	many	17	CASSYSGTSGSYNEQFF	TGCGCCAGCAGCTACTCCGGGACTAGCGGGTCTTACAATGAGCAGTTCTTC
TRBV28	.	TRBJ1-1	.	17	CASSRYTGYKMNTEAFF	TGTGCCAGCAGCCGTTATACAGGGTACAAAATGAACACTGAAGCTTTCTTT
TRBV20-1	.	TRBJ2-1	many	12	CSARDTAGEQFF	TGCAGTGCCCGGGACACCGCAGGGGAGCAGTTCTTC
TRBV12-3/TRBV12-4	.	TRBJ2-7	many	14	CASSSGSSSYEQYF	TGTGCCAGCAGCTCCGGGTCATCATCCTACGAGCAGTACTTC
TRBV11-3	.	TRBJ2-2	.	15	CASSRQGGNTGELFF	TGTGCCAGCAGCCGGCAGGGGGGGAACACCGGGGAGCTGTTTTTT
TRBV28	TRBD2	TRBJ2-7	.	16	CASSSGASGSPYEQYF	TGTGCCAGCAGTTCCGGGGCTAGCGGGAGTCCCTACGAGCAGTACTTC
TRBV2	.	TRBJ1-2	.	11	CASSAGYGYTF	TGTGCCAGCAGCGCAGGGTACGGCTACACCTTC
TRBV9	.	TRBJ1-1	.	14	CASNVGGGGTEAFF	TGTGCCAGCAACGTAGGAGGGGGAGGCACTGAAGCTTTCTTT
TRBV19	TRBD2	TRBJ2-4	few	14	CASSWDGGENIQYF	TGTGCCAGTAGTTGGGACGGGGGGGAAAACATTCAGTACTTC